The 24 T cell receptor beta chains reported below all come from one sample, sequenced in a study of T cell clonotyping in hematopoietic cell transplantation. Generated by immunoSEQ multiplex PCR, the TCRdb table keeps only in-frame clones and is missing some. The table records more than 12,000 clones, 94% of them present only once. The starting material was PBMCs, obtained 30 days after allogeneic stem cell transplant. The receptors here all came from a male patient aged 55-69 years who had an allogeneic stem cell transplant from an unrelated donor, so the T cells may come from the graft donor. Some clones in this sample may be carry-over from other donors' samples.

This rearrangement joins TRBV5-1 to TRBJ2-3; 15 bases fit TRBD2. Germline values: CDR1 SGHRS, CDR2 YFSETQ. Trimming removed 7 bases from V and 0 bases from J; junction bases left unmatched: 6. The length of the CDR3 is 17 residues. CDR3 DNA: TGCGCCAGCCGGGGACTAGCGGGGGGTCGGAGCACAGATACGCAGTATTTT. Translating gives CASRGLAGGRSTDTQYF. Filled out from reference TRBV5-1 and TRBJ2-3, the complete variable domain reads KAGVTQTPRYLIKTRGQQVTLSCSPISGHRSVSWYQQTPGQGLQFLFEYFSETQRNKGNFPGRFSGRQFSNSRSEMNVSTLELGDSALYLCASRGLAGGRSTDTQYFGPGTRLTVL.

This clone was recorded once. The chain recombines TRBV6-5 with TRBJ2-2, with D perhaps TRBD1 (6 bases). Germline CDR1 reads MNHEY; CDR2 reads SVGAGI. The CDR3 spans 16 residues. V was shortened by 0 bases and J by 4 bases, with 12 bases between the two germline ends. DNA for the CDR3: TGTGCCAGCAGTTACTCGCGACAGGAGCTCACCGGGGAGCTGTTTTTT. Its protein is CASSYSRQELTGELFF.

The chain combines TRBV4-2 with TRBJ2-7; 7 bases match TRBD2. V shed 0 bases, J shed 5 bases, and the junction held 1 base outside the gene matches. The V gene's germline CDR1 is LGHNA and CDR2 YNFKEQ. The CDR3 runs 13 residues. In nucleotides, the CDR3 is TGTGCCAGCAGCCAAGATGGGGGGGACGAGCAGTACTTC. Translated: CASSQDGGDEQYF.

This chain links TRBV6-1 with TRBJ1-6; 8 nucleotides match TRBD1. The CDR3 length is 16 residues. Trimming at V came to 4 bases and at J to 3 bases, leaving 5 bases not matched to a gene. The germline gives CDR1 MNHNS, CDR2 SASEGT. CDR3 sequence reads: CASSGQGSLYNSPLHF. Written as DNA, the CDR3 is TGTGCCAGCAGTGGACAGGGGAGCCTCTATAATTCACCCCTCCACTTT.

The chain couples TRBV21-1 to TRBJ1-6. TRBV21-1 is a listed pseudogene. The length of the CDR3 is 17 residues. The CDR3 bases are TGTGCCAGCAGCAAAGGGGGGGGGTTCCGCCTTAATTCACCCCTCCACTTT. Translating gives CASSKGGGFRLNSPLHF.

V usage is TRBV10-2 and J usage is TRBJ2-7; 11 nucleotides line up with TRBD2. The CDR3 is 14 amino acids. The trim removed 6 bases at V and 3 bases at J, leaving 4 bases unmatched. Per germline, CDR1 WSHSY and CDR2 SAAADI. The CDR3 is CASSAGTSGYEQYF. CDR3 nucleotides: TGCGCCAGCAGCGCCGGGACTAGCGGCTACGAGCAGTACTTC.

This chain connects TRBV29-1 to TRBJ1-4, with D unresolved. V dropped 3 bases and J dropped 4 bases, with 12 bases sitting between them. CDR1 and CDR2 from the germline V gene are SQVTM and ANQGSEA. This CDR3 comprises 14 residues. The DNA for the CDR3 is TGCAGCGTTGAGGTTCCGGGAATTAATGAAAAACTGTTTTTT. It yields the protein CSVEVPGINEKLFF.

The rearrangement joins TRBV5-1 to TRBJ1-1; D possibly corresponds to TRBD1 (5 bases). The germline V gene has CDR1 SGHRS and CDR2 YFSETQ. The germline V and J ends were trimmed by 4 bases and 0 bases, with 13 bases remaining between them. CDR3 length equals 15 residues. CDR3: CASSVGLPVNTEAFF. CDR3 bases: TGCGCCAGCAGCGTGGGACTCCCGGTGAACACTGAAGCTTTCTTT. Full variable domain (rest looked up from reference TRBV5-1 and TRBJ1-1): KAGVTQTPRYLIKTRGQQVTLSCSPISGHRSVSWYQQTPGQGLQFLFEYFSETQRNKGNFPGRFSGRQFSNSRSEMNVSTLELGDSALYLCASSVGLPVNTEAFFGQGTRLTVV.

This clone showed up just once. V is TRBV27 and J is TRBJ1-2; 9 bases are a match to TRBD1. Unmatched junction bases numbered 20, after V lost 8 bases and J lost 7 bases. Germline CDR1 MNHEY, CDR2 SMNVEV (reference sequence). The CDR3 is 17 amino acids. CDR3 sequence reads: CASLRYGADRGHGGYTF. CDR3 DNA sequence: TGTGCCAGCCTAAGATACGGCGCGGACAGGGGTCATGGTGGCTACACCTTC.

This clone appeared a few times. This chain joins TRBV7-2 and TRBJ2-3; a weak D match, TRBD2 (7 bases). Germline V CDR1 and CDR2: SGHTA, FQGNSA. V was clipped by 3 bases and J by 4 bases, with 11 bases between them. The length of the CDR3 is 14 residues. The CDR3 here is CASSFGGASDTQYF. The CDR3 region has the DNA TGTGCCAGCAGCTTTGGGGGGGCCTCAGATACGCAGTATTTT.

This chain links TRBV18 with TRBJ2-3, with D maybe TRBD2 (6 bases). The CDR3 is made up of 16 amino acids. Trimming removed 3 bases from V and 5 bases from J, with 18 bases in between. Germline assignment: CDR1 KGHSH and CDR2 LQKENI. CDR3 loop: CASSPLASTLGDTQYF. CDR3 in DNA: TGTGCCAGCTCACCGCTAGCGTCAACTTTGGGAGATACGCAGTATTTT.

To note about this clone: Different DNA sequences within this sample yield the same CDR3. For the CDR3, the DNA is TGTGCCAGCAGCTTGGCCGGGGCTCAAGAGACCCAGTACTTC. This sequence encodes CASSLAGAQETQYF. The rearrangement joins TRBV5-4 to TRBJ2-5; either TRBD1 or TRBD2 may fit D (5 bases each). V was clipped by 0 bases and J by 2 bases, with 8 bases between them. Per germline, CDR1 SGHNT and CDR2 YYREEE (reference sequence). The CDR3 is 14 amino acids.

This chain links TRBV19 with TRBJ1-1, with TRBD1 as a possible D gene (6 bases). This CDR3 comprises 13 residues. The germline V gene has CDR1 LNHDA and CDR2 SQIVND (reference sequence). V was shortened by 5 bases and J by 11 bases, with 18 bases between the two germline ends. CDR3 bases: TGTGCCAGTAGTGCCCAGGGGCCAGGTGAGGCTTTCTTT. Protein: CASSAQGPGEAFF.

The chain links TRBV10-3 to TRBJ1-2; the match to TRBD1 covers 10 bases. Germline values: CDR1 ENHRY, CDR2 SYGVKD. The J segment lost 7 bases and the V segment lost 6 bases, leaving 17 bases of the junction unmatched. This CDR3 has 17 residues. CDR3 loop: CAIRPGTGERAYSGYTF. The CDR3 nucleotides are TGTGCCATCAGACCCGGGACAGGGGAAAGAGCCTACTCTGGCTACACCTTC.

The chain has TRBV7-2 and TRBJ1-2; 9 bases are a match to TRBD1. This CDR3 spans 14 amino acids. After removal of 5 bases from V and 5 bases from J, the junction contained 6 bases not matched to a gene. Germline-derived CDR1 and CDR2 are SGHTA and FQGNSA. The CDR3 nucleotides are TGTGCCAGCAGCCCGGGGACAGGGCCATATGGCTACACCTTC. Protein: CASSPGTGPYGYTF.

This chain joins TRBV19 and TRBJ1-1, with D maybe TRBD1 (6 bases). Germline V CDR1 and CDR2: LNHDA, SQIVND (reference sequence). There are 15 residues in the CDR3. Trimming stripped 1 base from V and 5 bases from J, with 14 bases between. CDR3 amino acids: CASSIGTGLGTEAFF. The CDR3 DNA sequence: TGTGCCAGTAGTATAGGTACAGGGTTGGGGACTGAAGCTTTCTTT.

The chain links TRBV6-1 to TRBJ2-2, with a possible D match to TRBD1 (6 bases). Germline V CDR1 and CDR2: MNHNS, SASEGT. Trimming stripped 3 bases from V and 4 bases from J, with 9 bases between. The CDR3 contains 14 residues. CDR3 in amino acids: CASSELQGTGELFF. The DNA of the CDR3 is TGTGCCAGCAGTGAGTTACAGGGCACCGGGGAGCTGTTTTTT.

This rearrangement joins TRBV6-1 to TRBJ2-7; TRBD2 aligns across 10 bases. Germline V lookup: CDR1 MNHNS, CDR2 SASEGT. J was trimmed by 3 bases and V by 9 bases; bases with no gene match: 8. The CDR3 runs to 14 residues. This CDR3 is CASTETSGLYEQYF. The CDR3 DNA is TGTGCCAGTACTGAGACTAGCGGGCTCTACGAGCAGTACTTC.

J is TRBJ1-2 and V is TRBV7-2, with D hard to call. Germline V CDR1 and CDR2: SGHTA, FQGNSA. The CDR3 is 14 amino acids. V gave up 5 bases and J gave up 2 bases, with 12 bases separating them. The CDR3 loop is CASSRGRSNYGYTF. The CDR3 coding sequence is TGTGCCAGCAGCCGAGGACGGTCGAACTATGGCTACACCTTC.

This sequence joins TRBV29-1 and TRBJ2-5; D is unclear. The germline V gene has CDR1 SQVTM and CDR2 ANQGSEA. The CDR3 is 13 residues long. Trimming took 7 bases from V and 9 from J, leaving 21 bases between them. The CDR3 nucleotides read TGCAGCGCCGGTGGCACAGTCTCTTGGGCCCAGTACTTC. Encoded protein: CSAGGTVSWAQYF. Using reference TRBV29-1 and TRBJ2-5 for the parts outside the CDR3, the full variable domain is SAVISQKPSRDICQRGTSLTIQCQVDSQVTMMFWYRQQPGQSLTLIATANQGSEATYESGFVIDKFPISRPNLTFSTLTVSNMSPEDSSIYLCSAGGTVSWAQYFGPGTRLLVL.

This clone has just one count. This chain links TRBV11-2 with TRBJ2-5, with D uncertain. Germline V CDR1 and CDR2: SGHAT, FQNNGV. V was cut by 5 bases and J by 9 bases, with 19 bases left in between. The CDR3 sequence is 14 residues long. The DNA for the CDR3 is TGTGCCAGCAGCCCTTATGGCTCCACGGAAGCCCAGTACTTC. Translated: CASSPYGSTEAQYF.

V is TRBV5-1 and J is TRBJ2-2, with a weak D call TRBD1 (7 bases). Deletions cut 7 bases from V and 6 bases from J, with 25 bases between. The germline CDR1 and CDR2 sequences are SGHRS and YFSETQ. The CDR3 covers 17 residues. CDR3 DNA: TGCGCCAGCGCCAGGGGGGCAGGCGGACCCCGGTCCGGGGAGCTGTTTTTT. Translated, it gives CASARGAGGPRSGELFF.

CDR3 in amino acids: CASSQDGYEQYF. In DNA form, the CDR3 reads TGCGCCAGCAGCCAAGACGGATACGAGCAGTACTTC. The chain recombines TRBV4-1 with TRBJ2-7; D call uncertain. V was shortened by 0 bases and J by 4 bases, with 4 bases between the two germline ends. The CDR3 extends over 12 amino acids. The V gene's germline CDR1 is MGHRA and CDR2 YSYEKL.

The CDR3 spells CASSLSGAANQPQHF. The CDR3 nucleotides read TGTGCCAGCAGTTTATCCGGGGCCGCGAATCAGCCCCAGCATTTT. The chain links TRBV28 to TRBJ1-5, with D perhaps matching TRBD1 (5 bases). The CDR3 spans 15 residues. Deletions cut 1 base from V and 4 bases from J, with 11 bases between. Germline CDR1 and CDR2: MDHEN and SYDVKM.